The 3 T cell receptor beta chains reported below all come from one sample, sequenced in a study of cytomegalovirus exposure and HLA in healthy donors. PCR employed 60 Vbeta and 13 Jbeta primers. Generated by immunoSEQ multiplex PCR, the TCRdb table keeps only in-frame clones and is missing some. The data show 150,000 to 160,000 clones, roughly 74% seen once. The sequenced material came from PBMCs. All receptors derive from a man aged 18 to 29 in good health and CMV-seronegative.

The V gene is TRBV5-7, the J gene TRBJ1-1; weak D call: TRBD1 (5 bases). TRBV5-7 is identified as an open reading frame with a role that is uncertain. The V end was cut by 3 bases, the J end by 10 bases, with 16 bases between. The CDR3 consists of 13 residues. The CDR3 protein is CASSYNRVQGAFF. The DNA of the CDR3 is TGTGCCAGCAGCTATAACCGGGTCCAGGGAGCTTTCTTT.

V usage is TRBV28 and J usage is TRBJ2-3; D call uncertain. CDR3 length equals 12 residues. The germline gives CDR1 MDHEN, CDR2 SYDVKM. Trimming left V 1 base short and J 9 bases short, with 8 bases between. This CDR3 is CASSLLGRTQYF. In DNA, the CDR3 is TGTGCCAGCAGTTTATTAGGCAGGACGCAGTATTTT.

The chain employs TRBV18 and TRBJ1-5; 9 bases line up with TRBD1. Germline CDR1 reads KGHSH; CDR2 reads LQKENI. The V and J ends lost 2 bases and 2 bases, in that order; junction bases with no gene match: 1. This CDR3 spans 15 amino acids. CDR3 region: CASSPGTGRNQPQHF. CDR3 DNA sequence: TGTGCCAGCTCACCAGGGACAGGGCGCAATCAGCCCCAGCATTTT.